This T cell receptor (beta chain) was observed in a study of blood T cell repertoires in COVID-19. Study details: Collection of acute and convalescent COVID-19 samples took place in the United States, Italy and Spain. T cells, B-cell-depleted T cells, or PBMCs supplied cDNA or gDNA.

Trimming shortened V by 5 bases and J by 5 bases, and 13 bases separated the two germline ends. The CDR3 is 14 amino acids. Per the germline V gene, CDR1 is PRHDT and CDR2 is FYEKMQ (reference sequence). Some clones are missing from TCRdb's copy, which holds only in-frame ones; the method was immunoSEQ multiplex PCR. In the table there are 150,000 to 200,000 clones, 85% of which are singletons. The sequencing sample was made of peripheral blood. This chain joins TRBV13 and TRBJ1-5; D is ambiguous. This clonotype originated in a human donor with acute or convalescent COVID-19. The donor label of this sample is uncertain. The CDR3 DNA sequence: TGTGCCAGCAGCCCCTGGGGAGTAGATCAGCCCCAGCATTTT. Translated, it gives CASSPWGVDQPQHF.